This TCR beta chain was profiled in a study of shared clonotypes between healthy human individuals. Broader study findings: Larger estimated richness was generally seen in naive subsets than in memory subsets.

In regard to this clone: Antigen: not known.

CD45RO negativity and positive selection for CCR7 defined naive CD8 cells, a population that excluded terminally differentiated effector memory CD45RA+ cells. Trimming cost V 5 bases and J 2 bases, with 13 bases left between them. The CDR3 runs to 15 residues. Germline values: CDR1 SGHAT, CDR2 FQNNGV. The data were produced by immunoSEQ multiplex PCR, yet TCRdb's version contains in-frame clones alone and is incomplete. Altogether approximately 2,000,000 clones are present, just under 95% being singletons, with the ten largest covering around 1.7%. This sequence joins TRBV11-2 and TRBJ2-4; D not resolved. The sample taken for sequencing was naive CD8+ T cells from PBMCs. This TCR derives from a man between 18 and 35 years old in good health. Some clones in this sample may be carry-over from other donors' samples. CDR3 sequence: CASSRRTQTKNIQYF. CDR3 sequence (DNA): TGTGCCAGCAGCCGAAGGACCCAGACCAAAAACATTCAGTACTTC. Based on the CDR3 plus reference TRBV11-2 and TRBJ2-4, the full variable domain is EAGVAQSPRYKIIEKRQSVAFWCNPISGHATLYWYQQILGQGPKLLIQFQNNGVVDDSQLPKDRFSAERLKGVDSTLKIQPAKLEDSAVYLCASSRRTQTKNIQYFGAGTRLSVL.